These T cell receptor beta chains were read from a single sample in a study of blood T cell repertoires in COVID-19. The protocol was immunoSEQ multiplex PCR, while the TCRdb copy is restricted to in-frame clones and leaves out a portion. The table shows roughly 120,000 clones, with approximately 70% occurring only once. The sample was peripheral blood. Receptors were obtained from a woman in her fifties or sixties with acute or convalescent COVID-19. The CDR3 runs from the conserved cysteine through the conserved F or W. Fields, in order: clone size, V gene, D gene, J gene, CDR3 DNA, CDR3 protein. D genes are given only for firm matches. Expanded clones are given a class, and other clones once, few, many or no size at all.

>-|TRBV5-6|TRBD1|TRBJ1-1
TGTGCCAGCAGCTTGGACAGGGGGCCTGCGAACACTGAAGCTTTCTTT
CASSLDRGPANTEAFF
>-|TRBV24-1|TRBD1|TRBJ1-2
TGTGCCACCAGTGAGCCGGGACAGGGCCTTCCCTACTATGGCTACACCTTC
CATSEPGQGLPYYGYTF
>-|TRBV11-2|TRBD1|TRBJ1-6
TGTGCCAGCAGCATTGGACAGGGGGCTTCACCCCTCCACTTT
CASSIGQGASPLHF
>-|TRBV7-2|TRBD1|TRBJ2-7
TGTGCCAGCAGCCTGGCGGGACAGGGGGTTAAGGAGCAGTACTTC
CASSLAGQGVKEQYF
>-|TRBV18|-|TRBJ1-1
TGTGCCAGCTCACGTCGTGGGCCGCCTGACACTGAAGCTTTCTTT
CASSRRGPPDTEAFF
>-|TRBV6-5|TRBD1|TRBJ2-1
TGTGCCAGCAGGCCCGACAGGGTTCCCCTCAATGAGCAGTTCTTC
CASRPDRVPLNEQFF
>-|TRBV7-9|TRBD2|TRBJ2-1
TGTGCCAGCAGCTTCCAGGAGCGGGGGGGCCGCGATGAGCAGTTCTTC
CASSFQERGGRDEQFF
>-|TRBV27|-|TRBJ1-1
TGTGCCAGCAGTTGGGGACAGAACACTGAAGCTTTCTTT
CASSWGQNTEAFF
>few|TRBV7-8|TRBD2|TRBJ2-7
TGTGCCAGCAGCTTAGTCCGGGGGGGATACGAGCAGTACTTC
CASSLVRGGYEQYF
>-|TRBV5-1|-|TRBJ1-6
TGCGCCAGCAGCCCAGGGGCGCGAGATTCACCCCTCCACTTT
CASSPGARDSPLHF
>-|TRBV30|-|TRBJ1-4
TGTGCCTGGAGTTCATCCGGGACAAGATATGAAAAACTGTTTTTT
CAWSSSGTRYEKLFF
>-|TRBV6-6|-|TRBJ2-1
TGTGCCAGCAGTTCAAGACACAACAATGAGCAGTTCTTC
CASSSRHNNEQFF
>-|TRBV7-9|-|TRBJ2-7
TGTGCCAGCAGCTTACTTGAGGAGCAGTACTTC
CASSLLEEQYF
>once|TRBV12-5|-|TRBJ1-6
TGTGCTAGTGGACCCGGGGGCTCCTATAATTCACCCCTCCACTTT
CASGPGGSYNSPLHF
>few|TRBV5-1|-|TRBJ1-1
TGCGCCAGCTCCCCGGGAAACATGAACACTGAAGCTTTCTTT
CASSPGNMNTEAFF
>once|TRBV6-1|TRBD1|TRBJ1-6
TGTGCCAGCAGTGGACAGGGCTCGATCCGGGCCAATTCACCCCTCCACTTT
CASSGQGSIRANSPLHF